These T cell receptor beta chains were read from a single sample in a study of CD8+ T cells in alopecia areata. Libraries were prepared by immunoSEQ multiplex PCR; TCRdb keeps only in-frame clonotypes and omits some of them. Found here are 150,000 to 200,000 clones, 60% of them singletons; the top ten hold approximately 0.93%. The sequencing here drew on CD4+ T cells sorted from blood, taken at week 24, from a patient treated with tofacitinib. The receptor source for this set is a human donor with alopecia areata. CDR3s leave out the opening cysteine and the closing phenylalanine or tryptophan.

v_call cdr3_length cdr3_aa
TRBV4-3 15 ASSQDVVGRPHQPQH
TRBV7-2 10 ASSLAAYGYT
TRBV9 14 ASSARLGTANTEAF
TRBV2 13 ASTSSRGATETQY
TRBV19 11 ASTPSGANVLT
TRBV11-2 15 ASSLDRRAGGTYEQY
TRBV30 11 AWSVTGWATQY
TRBV2 13 ASTSTGLAKNIQY
TRBV5-1 13 ASSSGLASTDTQY
TRBV5-1 11 ASSFGGGTEAF
TRBV30 11 ATEDAPDGALH
TRBV5-6 13 ASSLGQHRTDTQY
TRBV5-1 14 ASSLGVITSTDTQY
TRBV29-1 10 SVEGGRDGYT
TRBV29-1 11 SVETGSGTEAF
TRBV2 11 ASRTQGEGEAF
TRBV7-2 10 ASSPLGDKLY
TRBV30 11 AWSTGGVQPQH
TRBV29-1 10 SVVTANTEAF
TRBV27 13 ASSKSQAYTDTQY
TRBV7-2 12 ASSPGLASETQY
TRBV29-1 12 SVPIAGSTDTQY
TRBV4-3 11 ASSQDRDTEAF
TRBV29-1 11 SVELGGQETQY
TRBV30 12 AWSQGPLGGEQY
TRBV11-2 9 ASRTGNIQY
TRBV30 14 AWSVGLFSGANVLT
TRBV5-1 12 ASSLALQPYEQY
TRBV6-5 12 ASSYGDRVHGYT
TRBV15 12 ATSRDVKGSPLH
TRBV5-4 12 ASSLGDTSDTQY
TRBV20-1 9 SATKTDIRT
TRBV5-6 12 ASSLQALNTEAF
TRBV30 13 AWTWNQQGRETQY
TRBV7-2 12 ASSLLQGAGEQY
TRBV6-1 13 ASSGRDALSYEQY
TRBV10-3 15 AIRRKYWDRANQPQH
TRBV29-1 11 SVGDGRNQPQH
TRBV5-1 11 ASSLGDNTEAF
TRBV18 12 ASSPGTGIGTQY
TRBV18 11 ASSGADNTEAF
TRBV11-3 11 ASSFLVDSPLH
TRBV19 12 ASSISRVHGELF
TRBV30 12 AWSVQGANSPLH
TRBV4-1 14 ASSLERTGGWYGYT
TRBV5-6 14 ASSPGHRGEFTEAF
TRBV6-5 10 ASSRTTTEAF
TRBV10-3 12 AISESKGRETQY
TRBV7-9 13 ASSLTGGGNQPQH
TRBV29-1 12 SADGQTNNYGYT
TRBV29-1 13 SVEVASPLLGEQF
TRBV2 10 ASSAVRETQY